A single sample is the source of the 11 T cell receptor beta chains below, sequenced in a study of blood T cell repertoires in COVID-19. Repertoires were generated with immunoSEQ multiplex PCR, while TCRdb's copy carries only in-frame clones and drops some. This table has about 200,000 clones, 88% appearing once. Source material: peripheral blood. All receptors derive from a human donor in a cohort sampled during active COVID-19.

V gene TRBV7-8 combines with J gene TRBJ2-1; TRBD1 might be the D (5 bases). This CDR3 is 15 amino acids long. V was trimmed by 2 bases and J by 0 bases, leaving 8 bases between them. CDR1 and CDR2 from the germline V gene are SGHVS and FQNEAQ. CDR3 in amino acids: CASSLMTVSYNEQFF. Here the CDR3 DNA reads TGTGCCAGCAGCTTAATGACAGTCTCCTACAATGAGCAGTTCTTC.

The chain employs TRBV4-1 and TRBJ2-2, with a tentative D call TRBD2 (6 bases). The CDR3 spans 17 residues. The V gene lost 1 base and the J gene lost 4 bases, with 16 bases spanning the gap. Germline V gene data show CDR1 as MGHRA and CDR2 as YSYEKL. CDR3 nucleotides: TGCGCCAGCAGCCAAGGACGAGGGCTAGCGCTCACCGGGGAGCTGTTTTTT. Translated: CASSQGRGLALTGELFF.

CDR3 sequence reads: CASSSNQDYTF. CDR3 coding DNA: TGTGCCAGCAGCTCAAATCAGGACTACACCTTC. The genes are TRBV7-2 and TRBJ1-2, with no clear D. Trimming shortened V by 4 bases and J by 10 bases, and 10 bases separated the two germline ends. The length of the CDR3 is 11 residues. In germline, CDR1 is SGHTA, CDR2 FQGNSA. The full variable domain, its missing parts supplied by reference TRBV7-2 and TRBJ1-2, is GAGVSQSPSNKVTEKGKDVELRCDPISGHTALYWYRQSLGQGLEFLIYFQGNSAPDKSGLPSDRFSAERTGGSVSTLTIQRTQQEDSAVYLCASSSNQDYTFGSGTRLTVV.

The rearrangement links TRBV2 to TRBJ2-1; D is possibly TRBD1 (6 bases). Between the trimmed V and J ends, which lost 7 bases and 8 bases, there was a span of 12 bases. This CDR3 comprises 12 residues. Germline lookup yields CDR1 SNHLY and CDR2 FYNNEI. CDR3 residues: CASTSWGHEQFF. The CDR3 DNA reads as TGTGCCAGCACCTCTTGGGGGCATGAGCAGTTCTTC. The whole variable domain, remainder taken from reference TRBV2 and TRBJ2-1, is EPEVTQTPSHQVTQMGQEVILRCVPISNHLYFYWYRQILGQKVEFLVSFYNNEISEKSEIFDDQFSVERPDGSNFTLKIRSTKLEDSAMYFCASTSWGHEQFFGPGTRLTVL.

The chain combines TRBV18 with TRBJ2-7, with 12 bases fitting TRBD2. V shed 5 bases, J shed 5 bases, and the junction held 7 bases outside the gene matches. The CDR3 covers 15 residues. The germline V gene encodes CDR1 KGHSH and CDR2 LQKENI. The CDR3 DNA sequence: TGTGCCAGCTCAACGACTAGCGGGAGAGCCCACGAGCAGTACTTC. As protein: CASSTTSGRAHEQYF.

This chain links TRBV29-1 with TRBJ1-5; TRBD1 aligns across 7 bases. The trim removed 4 bases at V and 2 bases at J, leaving 8 bases unmatched. CDR3 length equals 15 residues. CDR1 and CDR2 from the germline V gene are SQVTM and ANQGSEA. The CDR3 loop reads CSVAPQGRRNQPQHF. The CDR3, as DNA: TGCAGCGTTGCCCCACAGGGGCGGCGCAATCAGCCCCAGCATTTT. Supplemented by reference TRBV29-1 and TRBJ1-5, the full variable domain reads SAVISQKPSRDICQRGTSLTIQCQVDSQVTMMFWYRQQPGQSLTLIATANQGSEATYESGFVIDKFPISRPNLTFSTLTVSNMSPEDSSIYLCSVAPQGRRNQPQHFGDGTRLSIL.

V and J are TRBV3-1 (or the pseudogene TRBV3-2) and TRBJ2-7; no clear D. V lost 1 base to trimming and J lost 2 bases, with 9 bases between them. The CDR3 is 14 residues long. From germline, CDR1 is LGHDT and CDR2 YNNKEL (reference sequence). DNA of the CDR3: TGTGCCAGCAGCCAAGTGCCAGGCGCCTACGAGCAGTACTTC. It is translated as CASSQVPGAYEQYF.

The chain joins TRBV5-1 to TRBJ2-7; a possible D gene is TRBD1 (7 bases). CDR1 SGHRS and CDR2 YFSETQ come from the germline V gene. The CDR3 runs to 17 residues. The V end lost 3 bases, the J end lost 3 bases, and 22 bases lay between the germline ends. The CDR3 region is CASSWGGQAQGHYEQYF. Written as DNA, the CDR3 is TGCGCCAGCAGCTGGGGAGGACAGGCCCAAGGGCACTACGAGCAGTACTTC.

The chain couples TRBV4-1 to TRBJ2-6; 8 nucleotides match TRBD1. The CDR3 spans 19 residues. Germline CDR1 is MGHRA and CDR2 is YSYEKL. V shed 0 bases, J shed 2 bases, and the junction held 9 bases outside the gene matches. As DNA, the CDR3 is TGCGCCAGCAGCCAAGACAGGTCGACAGGGGACGCTGGGGCCAACGTCCTGACTTTC. Its protein is CASSQDRSTGDAGANVLTF.

The CDR3 coding sequence is TGCGCCAGCAGCCTAATCGCGGGACGCCGCACAGATACGCAGTATTTT. Translated, it gives CASSLIAGRRTDTQYF. The chain recombines TRBV5-1 with TRBJ2-3; tentative D call: TRBD2 (6 bases). Germline CDR1 reads SGHRS; CDR2 reads YFSETQ. V gave up 4 bases and J gave up 1 base, with 16 bases separating them. The CDR3 totals 16 residues.

The CDR3 DNA is TGCAGTGCTAGTCTCAACAGTGTTGTTGTCCAAGAGACCCAGTACTTC. Its protein product is CSASLNSVVVQETQYF. The chain uses TRBV20-1 and TRBJ2-5; D unresolved. This CDR3 has 16 amino acids. The germline gives CDR1 DFQATT, CDR2 SNEGSKA (reference sequence). The ends were cut back, 3 bases at V and 1 base at J, with 18 bases in the middle.